This T cell receptor beta chain was sequenced in a study of monozygotic twins with inflammatory bowel disease. Study-level findings and limits: Extra variability in the repertoires of patients may have come from differing immunosuppressive treatments.

Germline V CDR1 and CDR2: ENHRY, SYGVKD. This CDR3 spans 13 amino acids. Turning to this clonotype: Its antigen is as yet unknown.

The quantity of total RNA per TCR library was around 3.5 ug. During cDNA synthesis, UMIs that each contained a 6-nucleotide sample barcode were added by means of template switching. TCRdb reanalyzed the 5' RACE reads, giving one entry per CDR3 protein sequence and no DNA. The sample's table shows 120,000 to 150,000 distinct CDR3 sequences. The sample comprised blood. The V gene is TRBV10-3, the J gene TRBJ1-5; absent DNA, TCRdb's TRBD1 call cannot be checked. The sequence was collected from a human donor with ulcerative colitis or Crohn's disease, or a healthy co-twin of an affected twin (not recorded which). The CDR3: CAISVGRNQPQHF.